This T cell receptor beta chain appears in the sequencing data of a study of CD8 T cells in ankylosing spondylitis. The study's findings and limits: Peripheral blood samples showed relatively rare disease-linked clones, and these clones were CD8+. Ankylosing spondylitis blood appeared to carry a characteristic TCR beta motif of several highly homologous variants. Certain motif variants had earlier been reported in reactive arthritis synovial fluid and blood. Reportedly, matched ankylosing spondylitis synovial fluid was significantly enriched for disease-linked clones.

Libraries of TCR beta came from quantitative 5'-RACE with molecular barcodes. Via MiXCR, TCRdb re-called the 5' RACE reads, giving one row per CDR3 protein. Of some 700,000 distinct CDR3 sequences in the sample, over 15% were seen once. As concerns this clonotype: Antigen unknown.

V lost 5 bases, J lost 4 bases, and 11 bases lay in between. The CDR3 contains 13 residues. Germline V CDR1 and CDR2: DFQATT, SNEGSKA (reference sequence). The sample taken for sequencing was blood, either unsorted or a sorted T cell fraction (not recorded which). V gene TRBV20-1 combines with J gene TRBJ2-2, with a tentative D call TRBD1 (5 bases). The clonotype was recovered from a male donor with ankylosing spondylitis. CDR3 residues: CSAPGTGTGELFF. CDR3 coding DNA: TGCAGTGCTCCCGGTACAGGCACCGGGGAGCTGTTTTTT.